This is a list of T cell receptor beta chains from one sample in a study of blood T cell repertoires in COVID-19. Produced via immunoSEQ multiplex PCR; TCRdb's table is partial and in-frame only. In the table there are about 310,000 clones, almost 90% of which are singletons. The sequenced sample consisted of peripheral blood. Source of these receptors: a woman aged 40 to 55 with COVID-19, enrolled during active disease. The CDR3 runs from the conserved cysteine through the conserved F or W. The D gene is left open where the match is weak. Clone size appears in some rows only: once, few, many, or a class for an expanded clone.

J gene | V gene | clone size | D gene | CDR3 DNA | CDR3 protein
TRBJ2-5 | TRBV5-1 | NA | NA | TGCGCCAGCAGCGTGGCGAACCGGGGGGAGACCCAGTACTTC | CASSVANRGETQYF
TRBJ2-2 | TRBV7-2 | NA | NA | TGTGCCAGCAGCTTATCATTGTCGTTAGCGAACACCGGGGAGCTGTTTTTT | CASSLSLSLANTGELFF
TRBJ1-6 | TRBV6-6 | NA | TRBD1 | TGTGCCAGCAGTCACGCCCCCGGGACAGCTAATTCACCCCTCCACTTT | CASSHAPGTANSPLHF
TRBJ1-1 | TRBV25-1 | NA | TRBD1 | TGTGCCAGCAGGACAGGGTATCGTTACACTGAAGCTTTCTTT | CASRTGYRYTEAFF
TRBJ1-2 | TRBV30 | NA | TRBD1 | TGTGCCTGGAGTTGGGACAGGGATCTTAGGGGCTACACCTTC | CAWSWDRDLRGYTF
TRBJ2-5 | TRBV6-2/TRBV6-3 | NA | NA | TGTGCCAGCAGTCAGCAAGAGACCCAGTACTTC | CASSQQETQYF
TRBJ2-2 | TRBV29-1 | once | NA | TGCAGCGCTCCCGGACGGACACACACCGGGGAGCTGTTTTTT | CSAPGRTHTGELFF
TRBJ1-4 | TRBV30 | few | NA | TGTGCCTGGAGTGTACCCAGTCGTAATGAAAAACTGTTTTTT | CAWSVPSRNEKLFF
TRBJ2-7 | TRBV28 | NA | NA | TGTGCCAGCAGGGGCACAGTATACGAGCAGTACTTC | CASRGTVYEQYF
TRBJ2-1 | TRBV28 | NA | NA | TGTGCCAGCAGCGTCTACCACAATGAGCAGTTCTTC | CASSVYHNEQFF
TRBJ2-7 | TRBV5-1 | once | NA | TGCGCCAGCAGCTCCCAGGGGTTGGAGCAGTACTTC | CASSSQGLEQYF
TRBJ1-4 | TRBV18 | NA | NA | TGTGCCAGCTCATCAGGGCAGGGCGGTGAAAAACTGTTTTTT | CASSSGQGGEKLFF
TRBJ2-1 | TRBV27 | NA | TRBD2 | TGTGCCAGCAGCCCCCCCCCGGAGCCTCGGGAGGGCATGGATGAGCAGTTCTTC | CASSPPPEPREGMDEQFF
TRBJ2-1 | TRBV3-1/TRBV3-2 | NA | TRBD2 | TGTGCCAGCAGCCAAGACGGGAGGGAATACAATGAGCAGTTCTTC | CASSQDGREYNEQFF
TRBJ1-1 | TRBV3-1/TRBV3-2 | NA | NA | TGTGCCAGCAGCCGAGGGGTGGAGGGGTTCACTGAAGCTTTCTTT | CASSRGVEGFTEAFF
TRBJ2-7 | TRBV2 | NA | TRBD1 | TGTGCCAGCAGTGGACAGGGGACCTACGAGCAGTACTTC | CASSGQGTYEQYF
TRBJ1-5 | TRBV6-5 | NA | NA | TGTGCCAGCAGTTACTCGCGCCGAAGCAATCAGCCCCAGCATTTT | CASSYSRRSNQPQHF
TRBJ2-2 | TRBV5-1 | NA | TRBD2 | TGCGCCAGCAGCGTGGCCGGGACTAATACCGGGGAGCTGTTTTTT | CASSVAGTNTGELFF
TRBJ1-6 | TRBV9 | NA | TRBD1 | TGTGCCAGCAGCGTAGGGAACCCAGGGGGCCGCCACAATTCACCCCTCCACTTT | CASSVGNPGGRHNSPLHF
TRBJ2-7 | TRBV28 | NA | NA | TGTGCCAGCAGTCCCCACTCAGGGTGGGACGAGCAGTACTTC | CASSPHSGWDEQYF
TRBJ1-1 | TRBV10-3 | NA | TRBD1 | TGTGCCATAACCGGGACAGGGGTGGAAGCTTTCTTT | CAITGTGVEAFF
TRBJ2-3 | TRBV7-2 | NA | TRBD1 | TGTGCCAGCAGCTTAGTCCCGACAGGGTTGAGCACAGATACGCAGTATTTT | CASSLVPTGLSTDTQYF
TRBJ2-2 | TRBV29-1 | NA | TRBD1 | TGCAGCGCACAGGGGGCGCGTAACACCGGGGAGCTGTTTTTT | CSAQGARNTGELFF
TRBJ2-7 | TRBV10-3 | once | NA | TGTGCCATCAGTGCCTCAGGGAAGACTCTCTCCTACGAGCAGTACTTC | CAISASGKTLSYEQYF
TRBJ1-6 | TRBV15 | NA | NA | TGTGCCACCAGCAGAGATCGGGAATCACCCCTCCACTTT | CATSRDRESPLHF
TRBJ2-1 | TRBV2 | NA | TRBD1 | TGTGCCAGCAGTCGTGACAGGGGGATCAGTGAGCAGTTCTTC | CASSRDRGISEQFF
TRBJ2-3 | TRBV9 | NA | NA | TGTGCCAGCAGCGTAGTAGCAGGGAGCACAGATACGCAGTATTTT | CASSVVAGSTDTQYF
TRBJ2-7 | TRBV30 | NA | NA | TGTGCCTGGAGGCCACTACCCGTTTGGACCTACGAGCAGTACTTC | CAWRPLPVWTYEQYF
TRBJ1-5 | TRBV6-5 | NA | TRBD1 | TGTGCCAGCAGCCACAGGGGGAATAGCAATCAGCCCCAGCATTTT | CASSHRGNSNQPQHF
TRBJ2-5 | TRBV28 | NA | TRBD2 | TGTGCCAGCATAACATCTAGCGGGTCCCAAGAGACCCAGTACTTC | CASITSSGSQETQYF
TRBJ2-2 | TRBV28 | NA | TRBD1 | TGTGCCAGCACCCCCCCGGGACAGGGGGTGAGCGGGGAGCTGTTTTTT | CASTPPGQGVSGELFF
TRBJ2-7 | TRBV7-9 | NA | NA | TGTGCCAGCAGCTTAGGGGCAGCCGAGCAGTACTTC | CASSLGAAEQYF
TRBJ1-1 | TRBV18 | NA | NA | TGTGCCAGCTCTACACAAAGGAACACTGAAGCTTTCTTT | CASSTQRNTEAFF
TRBJ2-1 | TRBV7-9 | NA | TRBD2 | TGTGCCAGCAGCTCCACTAGCGGGGGGGCCCACTTGTTCTTC | CASSSTSGGAHLFF
TRBJ1-1 | TRBV30 | NA | TRBD1 | TGTGCCTCCAAACAGGGGAAATTCTCTGAAGCTTTCTTT | CASKQGKFSEAFF
TRBJ1-4 | TRBV18 | few | NA | TGTGCCAGCTCATCCTATCAGGCAACTAATGAAAAACTGTTTTTT | CASSSYQATNEKLFF
TRBJ2-2 | TRBV7-2 | NA | NA | TGTGCCAGCAGCTTAGACAGGGCGAACACCGGGGAGCTGTTTTTT | CASSLDRANTGELFF
TRBJ1-2 | TRBV7-8 | NA | NA | TGTGCCAGCAGCCCCGACAGTTATGGCTACACCTTC | CASSPDSYGYTF
TRBJ2-7 | TRBV18 | NA | NA | TGTGCCAGCTCACCTACCGGCGGGACGCAGTTGTCCGAGCAGTACTTC | CASSPTGGTQLSEQYF
TRBJ2-2 | TRBV14 | NA | NA | TGTGCCAGCAGCCAAGATGGAAGTAGCGGGAACACCGGGGAGCTGTTTTTT | CASSQDGSSGNTGELFF
TRBJ1-2 | TRBV5-6 | NA | TRBD1 | TGTGCCAGCAGCTTGGAAGGGGCAGGGGGGAACTATGGCTACACCTTC | CASSLEGAGGNYGYTF
TRBJ2-7 | TRBV28 | NA | TRBD1 | TGTGCCAGCAATAGCCCCGGGACAGGGTTCTACGAGCAGTACTTC | CASNSPGTGFYEQYF
TRBJ2-7 | TRBV2 | NA | TRBD1 | TGTGCCAGCAGCGGACAGGAAGGATTCTCCTACGAGCAGTACTTC | CASSGQEGFSYEQYF
TRBJ1-1 | TRBV6-5 | once | NA | TGTGCCAGCAGTTACGACCGGGACACTGAAGCTTTCTTT | CASSYDRDTEAFF
TRBJ2-5 | TRBV5-1 | NA | TRBD2 | TGCGCCAGCAGCCCGCAGCGGGAGAGGGAGACCCAGTACTTC | CASSPQRERETQYF